This T cell receptor (beta chain) was recorded in a study of PD-1 blockade in mismatch repair-deficient tumors. The germline V gene has CDR1 LNHDA and CDR2 SQIVND (reference sequence). This CDR3 contains 13 residues. V lost 6 bases and J 10 bases, leaving 18 bases between the germline ends. Sequencing used immunoSEQ multiplex PCR; TCRdb keeps in-frame clones, though not all of them. The sample has 11,000 to 15,000 clones, around 83% seen once. Here the sequenced sample was PBMCs, taken less than 15 weeks after starting pembrolizumab. This clonotype originated in an adult with mismatch repair-deficient cancer. The genes are TRBV19 and TRBJ1-1, with D perhaps matching TRBD1 (5 bases). As DNA, the CDR3 is TGTGCCAGTAGCTCAATGGGGGGTCGCGGAGCTTTCTTT. Encoded protein: CASSSMGGRGAFF. Full variable domain (missing parts from reference TRBV19 and TRBJ1-1): DGGITQSPKYLFRKEGQNVTLSCEQNLNHDAMYWYRQDPGQGLRLIYYSQIVNDFQKGDIAEGYSVSREKKESFPLTVTSAQKNPTAFYLCASSSMGGRGAFFGQGTRLTVV.